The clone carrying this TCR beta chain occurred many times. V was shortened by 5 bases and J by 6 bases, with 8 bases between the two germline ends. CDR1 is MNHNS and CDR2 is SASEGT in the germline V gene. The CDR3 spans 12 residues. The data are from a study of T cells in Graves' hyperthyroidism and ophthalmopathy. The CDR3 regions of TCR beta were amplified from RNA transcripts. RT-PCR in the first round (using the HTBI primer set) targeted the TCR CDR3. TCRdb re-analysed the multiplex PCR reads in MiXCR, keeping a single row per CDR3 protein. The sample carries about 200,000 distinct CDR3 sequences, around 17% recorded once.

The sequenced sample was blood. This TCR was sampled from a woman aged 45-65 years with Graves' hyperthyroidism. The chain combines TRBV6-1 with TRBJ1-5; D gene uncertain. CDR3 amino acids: CASSSGSQPQHF. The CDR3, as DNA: TGTGCCAGCAGTTCGGGGAGTCAGCCCCAGCATTTT.